This T cell receptor (beta chain) was recorded in a study of CXCR3-negative and CXCR3-positive naive CD8 T cells. Study at large: There were some 150 million TRB reads altogether, and each library had about 1.5 +/- 0.3 million of them. Study-level findings and limits: Naive CXCR3-positive and CXCR3-negative cells shared similar TRBV-TRBJ usage, unlike memory cells. TRB CDR3s of CXCR3-positive naive cells were more hydrophobic than those of CXCR3-negative naive cells. Naive subsets had comparable surface CD5; TCR strength was inferred from TRB CDR3 properties.

On this clonotype: Its matching antigen is unknown.

The CDR3 length is 17 residues. The V gene's germline CDR1 is SGDLS and CDR2 YYNGEE. Naive CD8+ T cells showed a CD45RO-CCR7+CD27+CD95- phenotype. The method, 5' RACE with UMI labels, was used to prepare the TRB cDNA libraries. Each CDR3 protein gets one entry in TCRdb, which reprocessed the 5' RACE reads and gives no DNA. Recorded here are some 120,000 distinct CDR3 sequences; the top ten clones represent about 0.34%. The sequence was obtained from a human donor in good health. Some clones in this sample may be carry-over from other donors' samples. The chain is built from TRBV9 and TRBJ1-1; TCRdb lists TRBD1, though no DNA is available to test this call. The sequenced sample consisted of naive CXCR3+ CD8+ T cells from blood. Subset here: CD45RO-CCR7+CD27+CD95- naive CD8+ T cells expressing CXCR3 (TNR3+). The CDR3 loop is CASSAWGQGVVNTEAFF. The whole variable domain, filled in from reference TRBV9 and TRBJ1-1, reads DSGVTQTPKHLITATGQRVTLRCSPRSGDLSVYWYQQSLDQGLQFLIQYYNGEERAKGNILERFSAQQFPDLHSELNLSSLELGDSALYFCASSAWGQGVVNTEAFFGQGTRLTVV.